This T cell receptor beta chain was identified during a study of blood T cell repertoires in COVID-19. Whole-study context: The United States, Italy and Spain provided the acute and convalescent COVID-19 samples. PBMCs, B-cell-depleted T cells, or T cells provided the cDNA or gDNA that made up the material.

Assay: immunoSEQ multiplex PCR; the TCRdb copy retains only in-frame clones and omits some. The sample holds about 240,000 clones, roughly 80% seen once. This CDR3 is 15 amino acids long. V gave up 2 bases and J gave up 6 bases, with 16 bases separating them. The germline V gene encodes CDR1 ENHRY and CDR2 SYGVKD. The chain employs TRBV10-3 and TRBJ1-2, with D possibly matching TRBD1 (6 bases). This receptor was taken from a woman of 80 years or more with acute or convalescent COVID-19. Input material: peripheral blood. The CDR3 protein is CAISETSVRGDGYTF. Here the CDR3 DNA reads TGTGCCATCAGTGAGACAAGTGTCAGGGGAGATGGCTACACCTTC.